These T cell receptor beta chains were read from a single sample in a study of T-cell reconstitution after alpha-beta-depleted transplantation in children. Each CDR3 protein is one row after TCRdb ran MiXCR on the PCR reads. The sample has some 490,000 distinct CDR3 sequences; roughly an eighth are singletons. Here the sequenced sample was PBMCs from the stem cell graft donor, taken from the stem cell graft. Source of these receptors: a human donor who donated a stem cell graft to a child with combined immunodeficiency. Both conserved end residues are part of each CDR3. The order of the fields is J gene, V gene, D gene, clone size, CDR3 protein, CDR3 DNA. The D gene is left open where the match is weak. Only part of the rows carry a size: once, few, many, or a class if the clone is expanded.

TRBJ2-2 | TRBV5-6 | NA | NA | CASSRDPSGELFF | TGTGCCAGCAGCCGGGACCCTTCCGGGGAGCTGTTTTTT
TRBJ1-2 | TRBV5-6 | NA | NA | CASSSPYGYTF | TGTGCCAGCAGCTCCCCCTATGGCTACACCTTC
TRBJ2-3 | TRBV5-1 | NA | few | CASSLSWADTQYF | TGCGCCAGCAGCTTGAGCTGGGCAGATACGCAGTATTTT
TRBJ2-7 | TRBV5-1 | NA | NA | CASSPEAGSNEQYF | TGCGCCAGCAGCCCGGAGGCAGGGTCGAACGAGCAGTACTTC
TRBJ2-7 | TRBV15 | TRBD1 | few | CATSRGRGSTYEQYF | TGTGCCACCAGCAGAGGCAGGGGGTCTACCTACGAGCAGTACTTC
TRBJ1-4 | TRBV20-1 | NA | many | CSARVPTNEKLFF | TGCAGTGCTAGAGTGCCAACTAATGAAAAACTGTTTTTT
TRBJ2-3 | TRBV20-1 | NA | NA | CSARLGGPTDTQYF | TGCAGTGCTAGATTGGGGGGTCCCACAGATACGCAGTATTTT
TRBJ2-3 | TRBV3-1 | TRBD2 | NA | CASSRRGVRGGPPSTDTQYF | TGTGCCAGCAGCCGGAGAGGTGTGCGGGGGGGGCCCCCGAGCACAGATACGCAGTATTTT
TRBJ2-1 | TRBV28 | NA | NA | CASATGSYEQFF | TGTGCCAGCGCCACCGGGAGCTATGAGCAGTTCTTC
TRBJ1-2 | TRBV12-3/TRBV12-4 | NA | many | CASSSRVRSYGYTF | TGTGCCAGCAGTTCCCGGGTTCGAAGTTATGGCTACACCTTC
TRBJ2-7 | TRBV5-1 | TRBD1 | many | CASSPTGAYEQYF | TGCGCCAGCAGCCCGACAGGGGCCTACGAGCAGTACTTC
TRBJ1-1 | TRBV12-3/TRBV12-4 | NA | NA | CASSLGVGGAFF | TGTGCCAGCAGTTTAGGGGTCGGAGGGGCTTTCTTT
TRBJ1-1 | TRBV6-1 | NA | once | CASTPWRESDTEAFF | TGTGCCAGCACTCCCTGGAGGGAAAGCGACACTGAAGCTTTCTTT
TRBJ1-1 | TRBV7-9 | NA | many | CASAPIRGNTEAFF | TGTGCCAGTGCCCCTATCCGGGGGAACACTGAAGCTTTCTTT
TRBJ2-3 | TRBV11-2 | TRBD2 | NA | CASSHFASGGVVTDTQYF | TGTGCCAGCAGCCACTTCGCTAGCGGGGGAGTGGTTACAGATACGCAGTATTTT
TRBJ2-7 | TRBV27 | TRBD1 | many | CASSLGTGPYEQYF | TGCGCCAGCAGCCTAGGGACAGGTCCCTACGAGCAGTACTTC
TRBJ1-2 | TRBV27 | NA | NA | CASRTVVEQTYTF | TGTGCCAGCAGGACCGTTGTGGAACAGACCTACACCTTC
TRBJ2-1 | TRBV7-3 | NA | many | CASSADTYNEQFF | TGTGCCAGCAGCGCCGACACATACAATGAGCAGTTCTTC
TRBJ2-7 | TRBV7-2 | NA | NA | CASSPTLRALYEQYF | TGTGCCAGCAGCCCCACTTTGCGGGCGCTTTACGAGCAGTACTTC
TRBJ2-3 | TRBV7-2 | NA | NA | CASSLVGGRGDTQYF | TGTGCCAGCAGCTTAGTGGGGGGCCGCGGGGATACGCAGTATTTT
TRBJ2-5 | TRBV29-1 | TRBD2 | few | CSVEPSGTVGETQYF | TGCAGCGTTGAGCCTAGCGGGACCGTTGGCGAGACCCAGTACTTC
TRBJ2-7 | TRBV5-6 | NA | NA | CATGPSSYEQYF | TGTGCCACGGGACCAAGCTCCTACGAGCAGTACTTC
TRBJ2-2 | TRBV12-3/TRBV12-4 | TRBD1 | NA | CATGQGTRATGELFF | TGTGCCACGGGACAGGGGACGCGGGCCACCGGGGAGCTGTTTTTT
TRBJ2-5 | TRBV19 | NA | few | CASRVLVLLQETQYF | TGTGCCAGTAGGGTCCTAGTACTCCTCCAAGAGACCCAGTACTTC
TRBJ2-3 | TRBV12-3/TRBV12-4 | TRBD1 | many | CASSLYPADRGGTQYF | TGTGCCAGCAGTTTATATCCCGCGGACAGGGGTGGTACGCAGTATTTT
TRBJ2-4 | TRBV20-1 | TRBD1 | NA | CSAPRDRGRLNIQYF | TGCAGTGCTCCCCGGGACAGGGGGCGACTGAACATTCAGTACTTC
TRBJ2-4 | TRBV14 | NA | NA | CASSQSGQKYF | TGTGCCAGCAGCCAATCGGGACAAAAGTACTTC
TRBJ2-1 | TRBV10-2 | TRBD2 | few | CASSRTSGSMYEQFF | TGCGCCAGCAGCAGGACTAGCGGGAGTATGTATGAGCAGTTCTTC
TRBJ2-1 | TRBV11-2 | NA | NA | CASSHRQVSGNEQFF | TGTGCCAGCAGCCATCGACAGGTTTCGGGGAATGAGCAGTTCTTC
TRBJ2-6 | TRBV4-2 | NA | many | CASSQETTSGANVLTF | TGTGCCAGCAGCCAAGAGACAACTTCTGGGGCCAACGTCCTGACTTTC
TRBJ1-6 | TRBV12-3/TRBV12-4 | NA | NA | CASSLEGGVNSPLHF | TGTGCCAGCAGTTTAGAAGGGGGGGTGAATTCACCCCTCCACTTT
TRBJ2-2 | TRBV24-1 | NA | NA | CATRGQGGTGELFF | TGTGCCACCAGAGGCCAGGGAGGAACCGGGGAGCTGTTTTTT
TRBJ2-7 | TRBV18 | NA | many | CASSPPDGYEQYF | TGTGCCAGCTCACCACCGGACGGGTACGAGCAGTACTTC
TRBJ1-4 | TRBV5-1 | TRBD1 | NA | CASRPGQGGDKKLFF | TGCGCCAGCAGACCGGGACAGGGGGGAGATAAAAAACTGTTTTTT
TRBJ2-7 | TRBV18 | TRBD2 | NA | CASSPLASGDYEQYF | TGTGCCAGCTCACCATTGGCTAGCGGGGACTACGAGCAGTACTTC
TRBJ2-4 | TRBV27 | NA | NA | CASTPLAGLAKNIQYF | TGTGCCAGCACCCCGCTGGCAGGGCTAGCCAAAAACATTCAGTACTTC
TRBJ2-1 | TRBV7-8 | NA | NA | CASSLALASEPSSYNEQFF | TGTGCCAGCAGCTTAGCCCTAGCGAGTGAACCCAGCTCCTACAATGAGCAGTTCTTC
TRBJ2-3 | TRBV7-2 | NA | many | CASSFKVVDTQYF | TGTGCCAGCAGCTTTAAGGTCGTGGATACGCAGTATTTT
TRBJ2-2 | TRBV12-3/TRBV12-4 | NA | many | CASAGLLNTGELFF | TGTGCCAGCGCGGGACTTTTGAACACCGGGGAGCTGTTTTTT
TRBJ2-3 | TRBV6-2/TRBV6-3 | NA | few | CASSSGKGNTDTQYF | TGTGCCAGCAGTTCAGGGAAAGGGAACACAGATACGCAGTATTTT
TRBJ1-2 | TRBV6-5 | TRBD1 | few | CASSYSTNRGAYTF | TGTGCCAGCAGTTACTCAACGAACAGGGGAGCCTACACCTTC
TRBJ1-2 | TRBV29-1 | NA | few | CSVDRGGGYTF | TGCAGCGTTGACAGGGGAGGTGGCTACACCTTC
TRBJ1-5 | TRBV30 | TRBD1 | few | CAWKAGGAARQPQHF | TGTGCCTGGAAAGCAGGGGGCGCGGCTCGTCAGCCCCAGCATTTT
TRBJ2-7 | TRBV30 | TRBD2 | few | CAWSVRGGLHEQYF | TGTGCCTGGAGTGTACGGGGGGGACTCCACGAGCAGTACTTC
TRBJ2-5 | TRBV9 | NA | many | CASSVGAGQETQYF | TGTGCCAGCAGCGTTGGAGCAGGCCAAGAGACCCAGTACTTC
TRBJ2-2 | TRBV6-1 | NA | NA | CASSPLRVTGTGELFF | TGTGCCAGCAGCCCGTTGCGGGTGACGGGCACCGGGGAGCTGTTTTTT
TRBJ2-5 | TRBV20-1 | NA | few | CSAAWGGGGETQYF | TGCAGTGCTGCTTGGGGTGGAGGGGGGGAGACCCAGTACTTC
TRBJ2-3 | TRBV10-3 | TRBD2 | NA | CAISDPGASGPDTQYF | TGTGCCATCAGTGACCCGGGGGCTAGCGGGCCAGATACGCAGTATTTT
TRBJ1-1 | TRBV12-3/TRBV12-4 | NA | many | CASSTQGGVTEAFF | TGTGCCAGCAGTACACAGGGAGGGGTTACTGAAGCTTTCTTT
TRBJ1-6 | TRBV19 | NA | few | CASSRRDNSPLHF | TGTGCCAGTAGTCGGAGGGATAATTCACCCCTCCACTTT
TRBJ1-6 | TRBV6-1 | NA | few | CASSREGRTLHF | TGTGCCAGCAGCCGTGAGGGGCGGACCCTCCACTTT
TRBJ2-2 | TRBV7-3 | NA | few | CASSPVEGELFF | TGTGCCAGCAGCCCGGTGGAGGGCGAGCTGTTTTTT
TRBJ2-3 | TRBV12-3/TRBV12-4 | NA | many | CASSPAGSTDTQYF | TGTGCCAGCAGCCCCGCAGGGTCCACAGATACGCAGTATTTT
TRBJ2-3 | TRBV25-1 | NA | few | CASSEPYEDAQYF | TGTGCCAGCAGTGAACCGTACGAGGATGCGCAGTATTTT